The next 10 T cell receptor beta chains were all read from a single sample in a study of regulatory T cells in long-lasting Graves disease. Relying on iRepertoire HTBI primers and Arm-PCR of CDR3 regions, the team built TCR beta libraries. Using its own MiXCR run on the multiplex PCR reads, TCRdb lists one record per CDR3 protein. The sample consists of almost 450,000 distinct CDR3 sequences, about 16% of them appearing once. Documented time point: newly diagnosed GD, antithyroid drugs for less than 3 months. PBMC-extracted RNA yielded the TCR library. The sample also formed part of further work on T cells in Graves' hyperthyroidism and ophthalmopathy.

The sample in question was peripheral blood mononuclear cells (PBMCs), obtained at new diagnosis, from a patient treated with antithyroid drugs. These receptors were collected from a young woman with Graves disease.

This clonotype was counted at least ten times. This chain links TRBV28 with TRBJ1-4; D call uncertain. Germline-derived CDR1 and CDR2 are MDHEN and SYDVKM. The CDR3 sequence is 15 residues long. The V end lost 3 bases, the J end lost 0 bases, and 8 bases lay between the germline ends. The CDR3 DNA is TGTGCCAGCAGTTTCGGTGGATCAACTAATGAAAAACTGTTTTTT. Translated: CASSFGGSTNEKLFF.

Here the CDR3 reads CATLDKANYGYTF. In DNA form, the CDR3 reads TGTGCCACCCTGGACAAAGCTAACTATGGCTACACCTTC. The V gene is TRBV10-3, the J gene TRBJ1-2; D is perhaps TRBD1 (5 bases). V was trimmed by 10 bases and J by 0 bases, leaving 12 bases between them. Germline CDR1 ENHRY, CDR2 SYGVKD. The CDR3 is made up of 13 amino acids.

This clonotype occurred a few times. The rearrangement uses TRBV4-1 and TRBJ1-4; 7 nucleotides line up with TRBD1. This CDR3 region has 16 residues. Germline CDR1 is MGHRA and CDR2 is YSYEKL. V gave up 3 bases and J gave up 8 bases; unmatched junction bases: 12. CDR3 sequence (DNA): TGCGCCAGCAGCCAGTCCGTTACAGGGGTGAGGGAAAAACTGTTTTTT. This translates into CASSQSVTGVREKLFF.

About this clonotype: A much larger clone differs from this one at a single base, so this may be a read error. The V gene is TRBV11-3, the J gene TRBJ2-1; a possible D gene is TRBD2 (5 bases). Germline V gene data show CDR1 as SGHNT and CDR2 as YENEEA. The CDR3 is 11 residues long. CDR3 sequence reads: CASQGSNDQFF. DNA for the CDR3: TGTGCCTCCCAAGGGAGTAATGATCAGTTCTTC.

There are a few counts of this clonotype. The chain combines TRBV29-1 with TRBJ2-1, with D hard to call. The CDR3 is 11 residues long. V was shortened by 6 bases and J by 3 bases, with 6 bases between the two germline ends. Germline CDR1 and CDR2: SQVTM and ANQGSEA. CDR3: CSVSVYNEQFF. CDR3 nucleotides: TGCAGCGTATCGGTCTACAATGAGCAGTTCTTC.

This clonotype was detected ten times or more. The chain carries TRBV27 and TRBJ2-1, with D possibly matching TRBD2 (6 bases). The CDR3 is 15 amino acids. Germline V gene data show CDR1 as MNHEY and CDR2 as SMNVEV (reference sequence). V lost 10 bases, J lost 7 bases, and 23 bases lay in between. For the CDR3, the DNA is TGTGCCACCAAAGGGCGGGACGACAGTGGGAATGAGCAGTTCTTC. Translating it yields CATKGRDDSGNEQFF.

This clonotype was seen at least ten times. The chain is built from TRBV3-1 and TRBJ2-7; D possibly corresponds to TRBD2 (5 bases). This CDR3 is built from 16 residues. V gave up 0 bases and J gave up 4 bases, with 16 bases separating them. Per germline, CDR1 LGHDT and CDR2 YNNKEL (reference sequence). CDR3 sequence (DNA): TGTGCCAGCAGCCAAGACCTCGGGAAGGCGTTTTACGAGCAGTACTTC. It is translated as CASSQDLGKAFYEQYF.

The chain combines TRBV4-3 with TRBJ2-6; unclear D gene. CDR1 is LGHNA, CDR2 YSLEER, per germline. CDR3 length: 17 residues. V was trimmed by 0 bases and J by 0 bases, leaving 9 bases between them. The CDR3 bases are TGCGCCAGCAGCCAAGATACAGCCCGCTCTGGGGCCAACGTCCTGACTTTC. It is translated as CASSQDTARSGANVLTF.

The chain combines TRBV27 with TRBJ1-2; no firm D call. The CDR3 is 11 residues long. V was clipped by 4 bases and J by 8 bases, with 8 bases between them. Germline lookup yields CDR1 MNHEY and CDR2 SMNVEV (reference sequence). CDR3 protein: CASSSSEGYTF. CDR3 sequence (DNA): TGTGCCAGCAGTTCCTCAGAAGGCTACACCTTC.

The genes are TRBV10-3 and TRBJ2-3, with TRBD2 matching over 11 bases. The V gene end was trimmed by 4 bases and the J gene end by 0 bases; junction bases not matched to a gene: 3. The germline CDR1 and CDR2 sequences are ENHRY and SYGVKD. This CDR3 has 16 amino acids. CDR3 in DNA: TGTGCCATCAGTGGGACTAGCGGGTCCAGCACAGATACGCAGTATTTT. Its protein is CAISGTSGSSTDTQYF.